This is a list of T cell receptor beta chains from one sample in a study of T cell responses to AZD1222 COVID-19 vaccine. Profiling relied on immunoSEQ multiplex PCR, and the TCRdb table lists in-frame clones only, not all of them. The sample holds some 96,000 clones, approximately 90% seen once. The sequenced sample was peripheral blood, obtained on day 0 of AZD1222 vaccination. Every receptor here comes from an adult in good health. Each CDR3 is given without its conserved first and last residue.

J,V,CDR3
TRBJ1-2,TRBV7-2,ASSLAGQGPAGYT
TRBJ2-3,TRBV2,ASIAARDRERGLADTQY
TRBJ1-6,TRBV5-1,ASSAGQYNSPLH
TRBJ2-1,TRBV5-1,ASSLVAGGSNEQF
TRBJ1-5,TRBV27,ASSLEWGNGNQPQH
TRBJ2-7,TRBV7-2,ASSHGSYEQY
TRBJ1-2,TRBV28,ASSTGTGGYGYT
TRBJ1-2,TRBV19,ASIPHGAGSVYGYT
TRBJ2-2,TRBV30,AWSLAGGFPGELF
TRBJ2-1,TRBV6-4,ASSPGLGLREQF
TRBJ1-2,TRBV20-1,SASLQGINYGYT
TRBJ1-6,TRBV5-8,ASSPGRLAAYNSPLH
TRBJ1-5,TRBV19,ASSILGVGQPQH
TRBJ1-5,TRBV6-1,ASSEVLGSNQPQH
TRBJ1-1,TRBV12-5,ASAKETEAF
TRBJ1-5,TRBV2,ASSEAGQGNPQPQH
TRBJ2-7,TRBV20-1,SASRSSYEQY
TRBJ2-3,TRBV6-1,ASSEATDTQY
TRBJ1-2,TRBV5-4,ASSSIETGFGYT
TRBJ1-2,TRBV7-2,ASRFSGHSYGYT
TRBJ1-1,TRBV19,ASSIGQAPAF
TRBJ2-5,TRBV30,AWRQGLETQY
TRBJ1-1,TRBV27,ASNDRPGTEAF
TRBJ1-2,TRBV3-1/TRBV3-2,ASSQEGRGRNYGYT
TRBJ1-2,TRBV5-5,ASTRGGSTNYGYT
TRBJ2-1,TRBV6-2/TRBV6-3,ASSPLSEQF
TRBJ1-5,TRBV19,ASSLVQQPQH
TRBJ1-5,TRBV30,AWSVQGNQPQH
TRBJ1-1,TRBV7-9,ASSLVEDTEAF
TRBJ2-7,TRBV6-5,ASSYLPGQSEQY
TRBJ2-5,TRBV27,ASSLEGAETQY
TRBJ2-1,TRBV5-3,ARSYRGRNEQF
TRBJ1-5,TRBV2,ASSAGTHQPQH
TRBJ1-1,TRBV4-1,ASSQGMNTEAF
TRBJ2-7,TRBV5-1,ASSETALGANSYEQY
TRBJ1-5,TRBV7-6,ASSLQGANQPQH
TRBJ2-6,TRBV28,ASSTPTGPSGANVLT
TRBJ2-7,TRBV4-3,ASSQEWARGPYEQY
TRBJ2-7,TRBV14,ASSQAQGAVEQY
TRBJ2-7,TRBV4-1,ASSQLIGTGEEQY
TRBJ2-1,TRBV18,ASSPGRQAYNEQF
TRBJ1-6,TRBV6-5,ASRTDRRYNSPLH
TRBJ2-3,TRBV29-1,SVGAAPSTDTQY
TRBJ2-3,TRBV3-1/TRBV3-2,ASSQDQHLITDTQY
TRBJ2-5,TRBV7-7,ASATGLAGETQY
TRBJ2-4,TRBV15,ATSAFAGTSGGAKNIQY